The 16 T cell receptor beta chains presented below share a single source sample, sequenced in a study of hypomethylating agent response in myelodysplastic syndrome. Repertoires were generated with immunoSEQ multiplex PCR, while TCRdb's copy carries only in-frame clones and drops some. The sample contains fewer than 5,500 clones, roughly four fifths of which appear only once. This specimen consisted of bone marrow, obtained before or after starting hypomethylating agent treatment for myelodysplastic syndrome (not recorded which). These receptors originate from a human donor with myelodysplastic syndrome.

This chain uses TRBV7-2 with TRBJ2-3; D not resolved. The CDR3 is 13 amino acids. The V end was cut by 1 base, the J end by 6 bases, with 8 bases between. Germline V gene sequence: CDR1 SGHTA, CDR2 FQGNSA. The CDR3 DNA follows: TGTGCCAGCAGCTTAGGGCACCGTGATACGCAGTATTTT. It is translated as CASSLGHRDTQYF.

The chain combines TRBV20-1 with TRBJ2-7; D is possibly TRBD1 (5 bases). Trimming stripped 2 bases from V and 7 bases from J, with 9 bases between. This CDR3 region has 11 residues. CDR1 DFQATT and CDR2 SNEGSKA come from the germline V gene (reference sequence). The CDR3 DNA reads TGCAGTGCTAGACAGGGCCAAGAGCAGTACTTC. It encodes CSARQGQEQYF.

Only a few counts were recorded for this clone. V and J are TRBV5-1 and TRBJ2-2; 8 bases align to TRBD1. Per germline, CDR1 SGHRS and CDR2 YFSETQ. With 4 bases clipped from V and 4 bases from J, the junction kept 3 bases outside the gene matches. The CDR3 has 14 residues. As DNA, the CDR3 is TGCGCCAGCAGCCCTGGACAGGGCACCGGGGAGCTGTTTTTT. The encoded protein is CASSPGQGTGELFF. The complete variable domain, with remaining parts taken from reference TRBV5-1 and TRBJ2-2, reads KAGVTQTPRYLIKTRGQQVTLSCSPISGHRSVSWYQQTPGQGLQFLFEYFSETQRNKGNFPGRFSGRQFSNSRSEMNVSTLELGDSALYLCASSPGQGTGELFFGEGSRLTVL.

The table lists this clone with a count of one. V gene TRBV28 combines with J gene TRBJ1-5; D ambiguous. The CDR3 totals 12 residues. Trimming cost V 6 bases and J 9 bases, with 12 bases left between them. CDR1 and CDR2 (germline): MDHEN, SYDVKM. In nucleotides, the CDR3 is TGTGCCAGCAGAGTTGGGTTGATGCCCCAGCATTTT. It yields the protein CASRVGLMPQHF.

J is TRBJ2-7 and V is TRBV11-2; 7 bases align to TRBD1. Germline trimming cut 5 bases from V and 0 bases from J; bases unmatched to any gene: 10. Germline CDR1 reads SGHAT; CDR2 reads FQNNGV. CDR3 length: 16 residues. In DNA form, the CDR3 reads TGTGCCAGCAGCCTCGTCGGACAGGAGAGCTCCTACGAGCAGTACTTC. Translation gives CASSLVGQESSYEQYF.

This sequence joins TRBV5-1 and TRBJ2-3; D is ambiguous. Germline assignment: CDR1 SGHRS and CDR2 YFSETQ. This CDR3 comprises 13 residues. V lost 4 bases to trimming and J lost 1 base, with 7 bases between them. The DNA for the CDR3 is TGCGCCAGCAGCATGGGCGGCACAGATACGCAGTATTTT. Translated: CASSMGGTDTQYF.

This clone has only a few counts. The chain combines TRBV21-1 with TRBJ1-5. TRBV21-1 is reported as a pseudogene. This CDR3 region has 17 residues. CDR3 loop: CASSKGGRQGTCQPQHF. The CDR3, as DNA: TGTGCCAGCAGCAAGGGGGGAAGGCAGGGAACGTGTCAGCCCCAGCATTTT.

This chain joins TRBV29-1 and TRBJ2-5; D tentatively fits TRBD1 or TRBD2 (5 bases each). This CDR3 is 14 amino acids long. Trimming removed 4 bases from V and 1 base from J, with 13 bases in between. Per the germline V gene, CDR1 is SQVTM and CDR2 is ANQGSEA. The CDR3 spells CSVGGASSQETQYF. CDR3 DNA: TGCAGCGTTGGAGGGGCATCCTCCCAAGAGACCCAGTACTTC.

This clone came up a few times. The V and J genes are TRBV5-4 and TRBJ1-1, with a tentative D call TRBD1 (6 bases). In germline, CDR1 is SGHNT, CDR2 YYREEE (reference sequence). V was cut by 1 base and J by 4 bases, with 14 bases left in between. The CDR3 totals 15 residues. The CDR3 region is CASSLMGEGGTEAFF. The CDR3 nucleotides are TGTGCCAGCAGCTTGATGGGGGAAGGGGGCACTGAAGCTTTCTTT.

J is TRBJ2-7 and V is TRBV28; D is unresolved. CDR3 size: 13 residues. The V end was cut by 10 bases, the J end by 4 bases, with 17 bases between. Looked up from germline, CDR1 is MDHEN and CDR2 is SYDVKM. The CDR3 loop reads CATCGSPGYEQYF. Here the CDR3 DNA reads TGTGCCACCTGCGGCTCTCCGGGTTACGAGCAGTACTTC.

The rearrangement uses TRBV6-5 and TRBJ2-7, with D uncertain. The CDR3 extends over 12 amino acids. Deletions cut 5 bases from V and 5 bases from J, with 10 bases between. Germline CDR1 and CDR2: MNHEY and SVGAGI. The CDR3 DNA reads TGTGCCAGCAGTCCCTACCCCCACGAGCAGTACTTC. It specifies CASSPYPHEQYF.

The chain combines TRBV2 with TRBJ2-6; 8 nucleotides agree with TRBD1. V lost 8 bases to trimming and J lost 9 bases; unmatched junction nucleotides: 12. CDR3 length: 15 residues. The germline gives CDR1 SNHLY, CDR2 FYNNEI. Here the CDR3 DNA reads TGTGCCAGCCACAACAGGGGGTACCTCTTCAACGTCCTGACTTTC. The encoded protein is CASHNRGYLFNVLTF.

The chain recombines TRBV7-9 with TRBJ2-7, with 8 bases aligning to TRBD2. The V segment lost 3 bases and the J segment 0 bases; nucleotides outside the gene matches: 7. Looked up from germline, CDR1 is SEHNR and CDR2 is FQNEAQ (reference sequence). This CDR3 has 16 residues. DNA of the CDR3: TGTGCCAGCAGCTTTAGTGCGGGGGGCAACTCCTACGAGCAGTACTTC. As protein: CASSFSAGGNSYEQYF.

The chain employs TRBV28 and TRBJ2-5; no reliable D call. The tail of the sequence fits TRBJ2-7 better, so the J call may be wrong. CDR3 length: 11 amino acids. The germline V gene encodes CDR1 MDHEN and CDR2 SYDVKM. The DNA for the CDR3 is TGTGCCAGCAGTTTCCCCAGCGAGCAGTACTTC. It codes for CASSFPSEQYF.

The chain uses TRBV11-3 and TRBJ2-7; D is perhaps TRBD1 (5 bases). This CDR3 has 12 residues. Germline V gene lookup returns CDR1 SGHNT and CDR2 YENEEA. V lost 1 base and J 7 bases, leaving 8 bases between the germline ends. CDR3 in DNA: TGTGCCAGCAGCTTAGGGCAGGGTGAGCAGTACTTC. This sequence encodes CASSLGQGEQYF.

The rearrangement joins TRBV6-6 to TRBJ2-5; D assignment may be TRBD1 or TRBD2 (5 bases each). Germline CDR1 and CDR2: MNHNY and SVGAGI (reference sequence). V was cut by 0 bases and J by 4 bases, with 12 bases left in between. This CDR3 has 15 residues. The DNA of the CDR3 is TGTGCCAGCAGTTACTCGATTTCAGGGAGAGAGACCCAGTACTTC. Its translation is CASSYSISGRETQYF.